This T cell receptor (beta chain) originates from a study of beta chain features in type 1 diabetes. Study findings and constraints: Type 1 diabetes patients showed a moderate but significant shortening of TCRB CDR3s in all four CD4+ subsets. Within the patient group, naive, central memory and Treg TCRB repertoires appeared more similar to each other than within healthy donors.

Expressed TCRB transcripts got sequenced, as all isolated RNA was reverse transcribed. The repertoire was sequenced with immunoSEQ multiplex PCR; TCRdb's copy has only in-frame clones and lacks some. The table includes a few hundred thousand clones, roughly 17% detected once. This clone has just a few counts. The antigen is unknown. The sequence derives from a man in his thirties or forties with type 1 diabetes. Sequencing was done on a sample of naive CD4+ T cells from blood.

CDR3 bases: TGTGCCAGCAGCGTCTTAGCGGGACACGGGGAGACCCAGTACTTC. This codes for CASSVLAGHGETQYF. V gene TRBV7-9 combines with J gene TRBJ2-5; 8 bases agree with TRBD2. Germline V gene lookup returns CDR1 SEHNR and CDR2 FQNEAQ (reference sequence). Germline trimming cut 5 bases from V and 5 bases from J; bases unmatched to any gene: 10. The CDR3 consists of 15 residues.